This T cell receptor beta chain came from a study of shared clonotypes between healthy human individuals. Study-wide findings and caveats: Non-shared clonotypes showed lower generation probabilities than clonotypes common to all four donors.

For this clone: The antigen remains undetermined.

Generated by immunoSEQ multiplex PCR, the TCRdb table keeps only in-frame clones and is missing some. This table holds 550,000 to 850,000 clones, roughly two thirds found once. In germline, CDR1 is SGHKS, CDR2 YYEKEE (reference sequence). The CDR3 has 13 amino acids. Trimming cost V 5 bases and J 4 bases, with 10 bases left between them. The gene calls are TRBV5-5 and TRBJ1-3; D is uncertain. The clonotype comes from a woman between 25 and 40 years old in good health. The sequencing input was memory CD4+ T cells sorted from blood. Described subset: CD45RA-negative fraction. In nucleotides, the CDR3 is TGTGCCAGCAGTTGGGAGCAAGGAAACACCATATATTTT. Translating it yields CASSWEQGNTIYF.